These 18 T cell receptor beta chains share one sample of origin, sequenced in a study of T cells in Graves' hyperthyroidism and ophthalmopathy. Regions amplified from RNA transcripts were the TCR beta CDR3 regions. First-round RT-PCR of the TCR CDR3 relied on the HTBI primer set. From the multiplex PCR reads, TCRdb called clonotypes with MiXCR, one entry per CDR3 protein. The sample shows some 250,000 distinct CDR3 sequences, approximately 15% of them seen only once. Specimen: blood. The receptor source for this set is a woman in her 40s with Graves' hyperthyroidism that later progressed to Graves' ophthalmopathy.

The chain is built from TRBV28 and TRBJ2-3, with 10 bases that match TRBD2. The J segment lost 6 bases and the V segment lost 6 bases, leaving 15 bases of the junction unmatched. CDR3 size: 17 residues. Germline CDR1 and CDR2: MDHEN and SYDVKM. CDR3 sequence: CASSQAASGRGWDTQYF. The CDR3 DNA reads TGTGCCAGCAGCCAAGCCGCTAGCGGGAGAGGATGGGATACGCAGTATTTT.

In this sample, this clonotype turned up many times. The chain links TRBV6-5 to TRBJ2-7; 7 nucleotides agree with TRBD2. CDR3 length: 15 residues. The germline CDR1 and CDR2 sequences are MNHEY and SVGAGI. V trimming: 0 bases; J trimming: 4 bases; junction bases outside the gene matches: 6. The CDR3 loop reads CASSYSGGSAYEQYF. The CDR3, as DNA: TGTGCCAGCAGTTACTCAGGCGGGAGCGCGTACGAGCAGTACTTC.

V gene TRBV6-1 combines with J gene TRBJ1-1, with D unresolved. Trimming shortened V by 7 bases and J by 1 base, and 13 bases separated the two germline ends. This CDR3 has 14 residues. CDR1 and CDR2 from the germline V gene are MNHNS and SASEGT. The CDR3 DNA reads as TGTGCCAGCACCAGATCCTACAAGAACACTGAAGCTTTCTTT. As protein: CASTRSYKNTEAFF.

At least ten counts were recorded for this clonotype. The chain carries TRBV6-1 and TRBJ2-7; 8 positions agree with TRBD1. The CDR3 runs to 15 residues. From germline, CDR1 is MNHNS and CDR2 SASEGT. With 8 bases clipped from V and 0 bases from J, the junction kept 9 bases outside the gene matches. CDR3 in DNA: TGTGCCAGCCAACTCGGACAGGGTAGCTCCTACGAGCAGTACTTC. Protein sequence: CASQLGQGSSYEQYF.

The table lists this clonotype with a few counts. V usage is TRBV6-1 and J usage is TRBJ2-1; D remains unclear. V lost 0 bases to trimming and J lost 10 bases, with 10 bases between them. CDR3 length: 13 amino acids. Germline V CDR1 and CDR2: MNHNS, SASEGT. The CDR3 nucleotides are TGTGCCAGCAGTGAAGCGTGGAATCGGGAGCAGTTCTTC. As protein: CASSEAWNREQFF.

As regards this clonotype: A much larger clone sits a single nucleotide away, making a read error possible. A read error is likely, as this CDR3 ends without the conserved phenylalanine or tryptophan. This chain uses TRBV28 with TRBJ2-1; 10 bases map to TRBD2. V was pared by 7 bases and J by 4 bases, with 7 bases of the junction left unmatched. The CDR3 runs 15 residues. Germline assignment: CDR1 MDHEN and CDR2 SYDVKM. CDR3: CASNPATSGYNEQFS. In DNA form, the CDR3 reads TGTGCCAGCAACCCCGCGACTAGCGGGTACAATGAGCAGTTCTCC.

This clonotype was recorded many times. The chain carries TRBV15 and TRBJ1-1; D gene ambiguous. The ends were cut back, 2 bases at V and 3 bases at J, with 7 bases in the middle. The V gene's germline CDR1 is LNHNV and CDR2 YYDKDF (reference sequence). The CDR3 extends over 13 amino acids. CDR3 bases: TGTGCCACCAGCAGATGGACGGACACTGAAGCTTTCTTT. Encoded protein: CATSRWTDTEAFF.

This clonotype was observed at least ten times. The V call is TRBV12-3 or TRBV12-4, the J call TRBJ2-1, with D hard to call. V lost 6 bases and J 4 bases, leaving 13 bases between the germline ends. This CDR3 comprises 14 residues. The DNA for the CDR3 is TGTGCCAGCAGCCCTATTCTAGGGTACAATGAGCAGTTCTTC. Translated, it gives CASSPILGYNEQFF.

This clonotype was seen at least ten times. The chain employs TRBV4-1 and TRBJ1-6; D call uncertain. Trimming pared 3 bases from V and 6 bases from J, leaving 9 bases between. Germline values: CDR1 MGHRA, CDR2 YSYEKL. This CDR3 comprises 14 residues. This CDR3 is CASSHAGSNSPLHF. CDR3 DNA sequence: TGCGCCAGCAGCCATGCCGGAAGTAATTCACCCCTCCACTTT.

This chain links TRBV19 with TRBJ1-5; D is ambiguous. Germline V gives CDR1 LNHDA, CDR2 SQIVND (reference sequence). Trimming removed 6 bases at V and 3 bases at J, with 9 bases between. CDR3 size: 13 residues. This CDR3 reads CASSPGVNQPQHF. As DNA, the CDR3 is TGTGCCAGTAGCCCGGGAGTCAATCAGCCCCAGCATTTT.

This clonotype occurred many times. The chain couples TRBV6-1 to TRBJ2-3; D is ambiguous. Trimming shortened V by 3 bases and J by 4 bases, and 14 bases separated the two germline ends. This CDR3 region has 15 residues. The germline CDR1 and CDR2 sequences are MNHNS and SASEGT. CDR3 region: CASSDTRARPDTQYF. The CDR3 DNA follows: TGTGCCAGCAGTGATACTCGGGCGCGGCCAGATACGCAGTATTTT.

This clonotype appeared many times. This rearrangement joins TRBV10-3 to TRBJ1-6; D is ambiguous. The CDR3 consists of 14 residues. Trimming stripped 4 bases from V and 9 bases from J, with 13 bases between. CDR1 is ENHRY and CDR2 is SYGVKD in the germline V gene. The CDR3: CAISAKDGVSPLHF. CDR3 coding DNA: TGTGCCATCAGTGCAAAAGACGGGGTTTCACCCCTCCACTTT.

The genes are TRBV14 and TRBJ2-6; 7 bases align to TRBD1. With 2 bases clipped from V and 0 bases from J, the junction kept 7 bases outside the gene matches. CDR1 and CDR2 from the germline V gene are SGHDN and FVKESK. The length of the CDR3 is 18 residues. CDR3 amino acids: CASSQRTGAHSGANVLTF. CDR3 sequence (DNA): TGTGCCAGCAGCCAAAGAACAGGGGCCCACTCTGGGGCCAACGTCCTGACTTTC. The whole variable domain, remainder taken from reference TRBV14 and TRBJ2-6, is EAGVTQFPSHSVIEKGQTVTLRCDPISGHDNLYWYRRVMGKEIKFLLHFVKESKQDESGMPNNRFLAERTGGTYSTLKVQPAELEDSGVYFCASSQRTGAHSGANVLTFGAGSRLTVL.

This clonotype was seen at least ten times. J is TRBJ2-7 and V is TRBV29-1; D may be TRBD2 (6 bases). This CDR3 spans 13 amino acids. The V and J ends lost 4 bases and 3 bases respectively, with 13 bases between them. Germline V gene data show CDR1 as SQVTM and CDR2 as ANQGSEA. The CDR3 sequence: CSVVLGRFYEQYF. CDR3 DNA sequence: TGCAGCGTTGTTTTGGGGAGGTTCTACGAGCAGTACTTC.

The sample holds many counts of this clonotype. The chain recombines TRBV30 with TRBJ2-7; D uncertain. The CDR3 has 11 residues. Germline loops: CDR1 GTSNPN, CDR2 SVGIG (reference sequence). Trimming took off 2 bases at V and 4 bases at J, with 6 bases between the two ends. The CDR3 DNA is TGTGCCTGGAGTCTTTCGTACGAGCAGTACTTC. This encodes CAWSLSYEQYF.

This clonotype appeared many times. The junction departs from the called germline gene at one end, perhaps through a read error. The chain links TRBV20-1 to TRBJ1-2; no firm D call. The CDR3 loop spans 13 amino acids. The germline V gene has CDR1 DFQATT and CDR2 SNEGSKA (reference sequence). Here the CDR3 reads CSAGDSANYGYTF. For the CDR3, the DNA is TGCAGTGCTGGAGACTCCGCTAACTATGGCTACACCTTC.

With respect to this clonotype: It may be a read error: a sequence one base away is much more abundant. This chain connects TRBV5-1 to TRBJ2-1, with TRBD2 identical over 7 bases. This CDR3 spans 14 amino acids. The germline CDR1 and CDR2 sequences are SGHRS and YFSETQ. The CDR3 region has the DNA TGCGCCAGCAGCTCCGGGACTAACTACATTGAGCAGTTCTTC. Translated: CASSSGTNYIEQFF.

This clonotype was detected ten times or more. The chain couples TRBV20-1 to TRBJ1-5, with 7 nucleotides matching TRBD1. Trimming removed 7 bases from V and 4 bases from J; junction bases left unmatched: 19. The V gene's germline CDR1 is DFQATT and CDR2 SNEGSKA (reference sequence). The CDR3 loop spans 17 amino acids. In DNA, the CDR3 is TGCAGTGGAGTTGAATTGGGTGCAGGGGGTTTTAATCAGCCCCAGCATTTT. Its protein product is CSGVELGAGGFNQPQHF.